The 23 T cell receptor beta chains below all came from one sample that was sequenced in a study of T cell repertoires in cytomegalovirus infection. TCRdb reprocessed the reads via MiXCR and lists one record per CDR3 protein. There are about 770,000 distinct CDR3 sequences in the sample; 25% to 30% occur only once, and over 10% lies in the top ten. Their specific antigens are unknown. The sample in question was cultured CD8+ T cells from PBMCs, obtained from culture after CMV antigen stimulation. These receptors all come from a human donor in good health (CMV status not recorded). Some clones in this sample may be carry-over from other donors' samples.

This clonotype has just a few counts. This rearrangement joins TRBV12-5 to TRBJ1-2; 7 bases align to TRBD1. Germline-derived CDR1 and CDR2 are LGHNT and FRNRAP. V was clipped by 6 bases and J by 3 bases; unmatched bases: 16. The CDR3 has 17 residues. This CDR3 is CASGISGTVLDHYGYTF. DNA of the CDR3: TGTGCTAGTGGAATATCTGGGACAGTCCTTGACCACTATGGCTACACCTTC.

In its sample, this clonotype was seen a few times. The chain has TRBV4-1 and TRBJ1-1, with no clear D. The CDR3 covers 15 residues. The germline V and J ends were trimmed by 0 bases and 5 bases, with 13 bases remaining between them. Per the germline V gene, CDR1 is MGHRA and CDR2 is YSYEKL. CDR3 bases: TGCGCCAGCAGCCAAGAGGAGTTATCTAATACTGAAGCTTTCTTT. Residues: CASSQEELSNTEAFF.

V gene TRBV7-9 combines with J gene TRBJ1-1, with D tentatively TRBD1 (6 bases). The CDR3 consists of 17 residues. In germline, CDR1 is SEHNR, CDR2 FQNEAQ (reference sequence). The V end was cut by 2 bases, the J end by 1 base, with 17 bases between. The CDR3 sequence is CASSLQLTVRGNTEAFF. The CDR3 nucleotides are TGTGCCAGCAGCTTACAACTGACTGTCAGGGGGAACACTGAAGCTTTCTTT.

This clonotype was picked up one time. The gene calls are TRBV10-2 and TRBJ2-3, with a weak D call TRBD2 (6 bases). V was cut by 6 bases and J by 2 bases, with 21 bases left in between. CDR3 length: 17 amino acids. Per germline, CDR1 WSHSY and CDR2 SAAADI. The CDR3 protein is CASRFGRLAQNTDTQYF. The CDR3 coding sequence is TGCGCCAGCAGATTTGGGCGGCTAGCGCAAAACACAGATACGCAGTATTTT.

This clonotype was seen more than once but under ten times. The chain carries TRBV7-3 and TRBJ2-6; D unresolved. The CDR3 loop spans 16 amino acids. CDR1 and CDR2 from the germline V gene are SGHTA and FQGTGA. V lost 1 base, J lost 1 base, and 8 bases lay in between. The CDR3 bases are TGTGCCAGCAGCTTAAGCGGATGGTCTGGGGCCAACGTCCTGACTTTC. Protein: CASSLSGWSGANVLTF.

This clonotype was detected only a few times. The chain links TRBV19 to TRBJ2-1, with D tentatively TRBD2 (6 bases). The CDR3 is made up of 14 amino acids. CDR1 and CDR2 (germline): LNHDA, SQIVND (reference sequence). V gave up 3 bases and J gave up 7 bases, with 13 bases separating them. The CDR3 loop reads CASSIYGGSNEQFF. The CDR3 coding sequence is TGTGCCAGTAGTATTTACGGGGGTAGTAATGAGCAGTTCTTC.

This chain uses TRBV7-2 with TRBJ2-2, with TRBD1 as a possible D gene (6 bases). Per the germline V gene, CDR1 is SGHTA and CDR2 is FQGNSA. V lost 5 bases and J 0 bases, leaving 16 bases between the germline ends. This CDR3 is 17 amino acids long. In DNA, the CDR3 is TGTGCCAGCAGCCTAAACAGGGTTCAAGCGAACACCGGGGAGCTGTTTTTT. This translates into CASSLNRVQANTGELFF.

The rearrangement joins TRBV2 to TRBJ2-3; no clear D. CDR3 size: 13 residues. Trimming removed 3 bases from V and 7 bases from J, with 11 bases in between. Germline V gives CDR1 SNHLY, CDR2 FYNNEI. The CDR3 sequence is CASSDELVHTQYF. The DNA of the CDR3 is TGTGCCAGCAGTGATGAGTTAGTACATACGCAGTATTTT.

This sequence joins TRBV11-2 and TRBJ2-2; D is unresolved. The CDR3 extends over 15 amino acids. Trimming removed 2 bases from V and 1 base from J, with 8 bases in between. Germline CDR1 and CDR2: SGHAT and FQNNGV. The CDR3 DNA follows: TGTGCCAGCAGCTTAATCCCCCTGAACACCGGGGAGCTGTTTTTT. Translated, it gives CASSLIPLNTGELFF.

This clonotype was seen a handful of times. The chain couples TRBV4-2 to TRBJ2-7; D call uncertain. Deletions cut 2 bases from V and 0 bases from J, with 5 bases between. Germline CDR1 LGHNA, CDR2 YNFKEQ. The CDR3 length is 13 residues. The CDR3 DNA is TGTGCCAGCAGCCAATCGAGCTCCTACGAGCAGTACTTC. Protein sequence: CASSQSSSYEQYF.

There are a few counts of this clonotype. The CDR3 DNA is TGTGCCAGTAGTCCGTGGACAGGGGAGTTGGGAAACATTCAGTACTTC. This codes for CASSPWTGELGNIQYF. The J gene is TRBJ2-4, the V gene TRBV19, with TRBD1 matching over 9 bases. V dropped 5 bases and J dropped 6; count of bases not matched to a gene: 11. The CDR3 consists of 16 residues. Germline values: CDR1 LNHDA, CDR2 SQIVND (reference sequence).

This clonotype was counted only a few times. The chain has TRBV4-1 and TRBJ2-7; D gene ambiguous. The CDR3 covers 15 residues. The germline gives CDR1 MGHRA, CDR2 YSYEKL. V was shortened by 1 base and J by 2 bases, with 12 bases between the two germline ends. The CDR3 bases are TGCGCCAGCAGCCAAGGTTTTGACCTTACCTACGAGCAGTACGTC. Translating it yields CASSQGFDLTYEQYV.

The chain joins TRBV6-2 or TRBV6-3 to TRBJ1-1; D is uncertain. Germline assignment: CDR1 MNHEY and CDR2 SVGEGT. Between the trimmed V and J ends, which lost 5 bases and 6 bases, there was a span of 13 bases. This CDR3 comprises 13 residues. The CDR3 region has the DNA TGTGCCAGCAGTAATGGCGCTTGGCCTGAAGCTTTCTTT. It yields the protein CASSNGAWPEAFF.

This clonotype was detected a few times. The chain is built from TRBV28 and TRBJ1-5; D uncertain. CDR3 size: 16 residues. The germline CDR1 and CDR2 sequences are MDHEN and SYDVKM. The ends were cut back, 7 bases at V and 0 bases at J, with 16 bases in the middle. In DNA, the CDR3 is TGTGCCAGCACCCCCGTGGACGGGAATAGCAATCAGCCCCAGCATTTT. Encoded protein: CASTPVDGNSNQPQHF.

The chain employs TRBV6-1 and TRBJ2-1; D tentatively reads TRBD1 or TRBD2 (5 bases each). The CDR3 loop spans 18 amino acids. V lost 2 bases and J 7 bases, leaving 24 bases between the germline ends. CDR1 and CDR2 from the germline V gene are MNHNS and SASEGT. The CDR3 nucleotides are TGTGCCAGCAGTGAATTAATTGCCATGGGGACCCAAGAAAATGAGCAGTTCTTC. Its protein product is CASSELIAMGTQENEQFF.

V is TRBV12-3 or TRBV12-4 and J is TRBJ2-5, with a possible D match to TRBD1 (7 bases). V was pared by 7 bases and J by 1 base, with 10 bases between. The CDR3 contains 13 residues. The CDR3 reads CASTRGAQETQYF. CDR3 sequence (DNA): TGTGCCAGCACCAGGGGGGCCCAAGAGACCCAGTACTTC.

The CDR3 sequence is CASERGVPGGQPQHF. For the CDR3, the DNA is TGTGCCAGCGAGCGGGGGGTGCCTGGGGGTCAGCCCCAGCATTTT. J is TRBJ1-5 and V is TRBV7-2, with a tentative D call TRBD1 (5 bases). The germline V and J ends were trimmed by 8 bases and 6 bases, with 20 bases remaining between them. Germline lookup yields CDR1 SGHTA and CDR2 FQGNSA. This CDR3 contains 15 residues.

This chain joins TRBV2 and TRBJ1-1, with D tentatively TRBD1 (5 bases). Trimming took 6 bases from V and 11 from J, leaving 13 bases between them. This CDR3 is 11 amino acids long. The V gene's germline CDR1 is SNHLY and CDR2 FYNNEI. The CDR3 protein is CASRGKGKAFF. The CDR3 nucleotides are TGTGCCAGCAGGGGGAAGGGGAAGGCTTTCTTT.

This clonotype was found a few times. The chain has TRBV12-3 or TRBV12-4 and TRBJ2-6, with D hard to call. The CDR3 has 17 residues. V lost 3 bases, J lost 0 bases, and 12 bases lay in between. Written as DNA, the CDR3 is TGTGCCAGCAGTTTTCAGAAGGATCTCTCTGGGGCCAACGTCCTGACTTTC. This codes for CASSFQKDLSGANVLTF.

The chain recombines TRBV27 with TRBJ1-2; TRBD1 might be the D (5 bases). CDR1 is MNHEY and CDR2 is SMNVEV in the germline V gene (reference sequence). The CDR3 has 13 amino acids. V was trimmed by 0 bases and J by 13 bases, leaving 15 bases between them. The CDR3 DNA is TGTGCCAGCAGTTTATCATACGGGGGTCATATCACCTTC. As protein: CASSLSYGGHITF.

This CDR3 reads CATTQDTGELFF. CDR3 sequence (DNA): TGTGCCACTACACAGGATACCGGGGAGCTGTTTTTT. The genes are TRBV12-3 or TRBV12-4 and TRBJ2-2; weak D call: TRBD1 (5 bases). There are 12 residues in the CDR3. Trimming took off 10 bases at V and 5 bases at J, with 11 bases between the two ends.

This clonotype was picked up a small number of times. V is TRBV14 and J is TRBJ1-2, with a possible D match to TRBD1 (5 bases). CDR1 SGHDN and CDR2 FVKESK come from the germline V gene. V was cut by 4 bases and J by 5 bases, with 17 bases left in between. The CDR3 covers 15 residues. The CDR3 coding sequence is TGTGCCAGCAGCCCTCGGGGCAGGATGAATTATGGCTACACCTTC. Translated, it gives CASSPRGRMNYGYTF.

The rearrangement links TRBV19 to TRBJ2-5; 13 bases are shared with TRBD2. The germline CDR1 and CDR2 sequences are LNHDA and SQIVND (reference sequence). CDR3 length: 16 amino acids. Losses at the gene ends were 0 bases for V and 3 bases for J; bases not matched to a gene: 1. The CDR3 DNA reads as TGTGCCAGTAGTATAGAGGGACTAGCGGGGAAAGAGACCCAGTACTTC. It translates to CASSIEGLAGKETQYF.